Listed here is a single TCR beta chain. No antigen is known for it. The CDR3 has 11 residues. The V gene's germline CDR1 is MDHEN and CDR2 SYDVKM. Trimming removed 4 bases from V and 7 bases from J, with 7 bases in between. This entry is derived from a study of OX40 agonist ivuxolimab in advanced cancers. Findings and limits, study-wide: Clonal expansion from baseline to week 6 occurred in both CD4+ and CD8+ T cells. Clonal expansion among partial responders at 0.1-3.0 mg/kg ranked near the lowest.

TCRdb's table, derived via immunoSEQ multiplex PCR, lists solely in-frame clones and lacks some. There are about 64,000 clones in the sample; 84% occur only once, and approximately 2.2% lies in the top ten. The chain combines TRBV28 with TRBJ1-2; D uncertain. This TCR was sampled from an adult with an advanced solid tumor such as melanoma, head and neck, liver or kidney cancer. The material was CD4+ or CD8+ T cells sorted from blood, obtained in a trial of the OX40 agonist ivuxolimab. The CDR3 DNA follows: TGTGCCAGCAGTTCCCAAGGTGGCTACACCTTC. Protein product: CASSSQGGYTF.